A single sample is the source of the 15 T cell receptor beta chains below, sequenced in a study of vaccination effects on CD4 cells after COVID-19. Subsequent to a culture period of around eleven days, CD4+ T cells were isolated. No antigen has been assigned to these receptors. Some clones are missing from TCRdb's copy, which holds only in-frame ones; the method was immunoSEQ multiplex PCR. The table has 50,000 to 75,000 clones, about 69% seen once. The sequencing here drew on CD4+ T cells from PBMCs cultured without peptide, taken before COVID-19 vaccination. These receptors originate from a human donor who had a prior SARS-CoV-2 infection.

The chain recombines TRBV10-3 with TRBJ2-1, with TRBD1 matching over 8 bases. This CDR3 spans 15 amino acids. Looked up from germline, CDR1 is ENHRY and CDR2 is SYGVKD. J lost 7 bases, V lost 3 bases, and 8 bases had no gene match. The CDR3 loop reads CAISDLRTGRNEQFF. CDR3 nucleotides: TGTGCCATCAGTGACTTAAGGACAGGGAGGAATGAGCAGTTCTTC.

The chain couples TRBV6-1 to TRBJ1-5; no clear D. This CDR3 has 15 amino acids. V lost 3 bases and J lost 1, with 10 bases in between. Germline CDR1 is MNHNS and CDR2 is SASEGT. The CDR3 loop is CASSDAGRSNQPQHF. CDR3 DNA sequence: TGTGCCAGCAGTGATGCGGGCCGAAGCAATCAGCCCCAGCATTTT.

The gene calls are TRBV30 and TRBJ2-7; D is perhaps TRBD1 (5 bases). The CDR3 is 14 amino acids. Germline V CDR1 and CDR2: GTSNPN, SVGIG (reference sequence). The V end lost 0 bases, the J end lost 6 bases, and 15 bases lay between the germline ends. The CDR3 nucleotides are TGTGCCTGGAGTGTCAAGGGGTTGCCCTCCGAGCAGTACTTC. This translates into CAWSVKGLPSEQYF.

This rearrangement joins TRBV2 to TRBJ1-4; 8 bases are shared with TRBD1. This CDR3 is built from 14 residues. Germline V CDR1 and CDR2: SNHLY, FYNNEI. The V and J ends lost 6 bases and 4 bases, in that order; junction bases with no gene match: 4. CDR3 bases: TGTGCCAGCAGCCCAGGGGGCGGTAATGAAAAACTGTTTTTT. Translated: CASSPGGGNEKLFF.

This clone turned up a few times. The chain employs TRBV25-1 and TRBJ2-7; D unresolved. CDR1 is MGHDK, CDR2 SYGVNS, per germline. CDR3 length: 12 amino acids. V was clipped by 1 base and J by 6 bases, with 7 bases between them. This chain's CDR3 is CASSELGPEQYF. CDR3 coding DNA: TGTGCCAGCAGTGAATTGGGTCCCGAGCAGTACTTC.

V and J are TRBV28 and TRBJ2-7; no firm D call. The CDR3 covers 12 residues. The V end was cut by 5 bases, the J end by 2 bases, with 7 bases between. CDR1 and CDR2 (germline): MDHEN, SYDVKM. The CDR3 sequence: CASSRNTYEQYF. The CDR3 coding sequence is TGTGCCAGCAGTAGAAACACCTACGAGCAGTACTTC.

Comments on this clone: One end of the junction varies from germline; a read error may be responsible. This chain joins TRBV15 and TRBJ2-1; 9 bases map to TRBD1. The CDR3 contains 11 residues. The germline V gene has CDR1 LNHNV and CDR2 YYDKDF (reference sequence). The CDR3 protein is CATSNRDRVLF. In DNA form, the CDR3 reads TGTGCCACCAGCAACCGGGACAGGGTGCTCTTC.

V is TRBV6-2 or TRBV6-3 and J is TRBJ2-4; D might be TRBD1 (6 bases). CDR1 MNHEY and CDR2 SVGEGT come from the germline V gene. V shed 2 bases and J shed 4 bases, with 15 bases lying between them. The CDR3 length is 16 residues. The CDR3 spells CASSYPSGAVKNIQYF. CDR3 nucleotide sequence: TGTGCCAGCAGTTACCCTTCAGGGGCGGTGAAAAACATTCAGTACTTC.

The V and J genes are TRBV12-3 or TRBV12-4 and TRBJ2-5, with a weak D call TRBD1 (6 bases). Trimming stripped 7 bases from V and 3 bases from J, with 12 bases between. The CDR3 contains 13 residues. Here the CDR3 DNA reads TGTGCCAGCACCCGATACAGGGAAGAGACCCAGTACTTC. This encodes CASTRYREETQYF.

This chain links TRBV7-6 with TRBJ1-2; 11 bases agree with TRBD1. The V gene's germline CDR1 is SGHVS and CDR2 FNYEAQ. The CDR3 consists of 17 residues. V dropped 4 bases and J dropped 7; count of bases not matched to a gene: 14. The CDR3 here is CASSSADRGRTDAGYTF. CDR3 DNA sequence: TGTGCCAGCAGCTCAGCGGACAGGGGGCGGACGGATGCTGGCTACACCTTC.

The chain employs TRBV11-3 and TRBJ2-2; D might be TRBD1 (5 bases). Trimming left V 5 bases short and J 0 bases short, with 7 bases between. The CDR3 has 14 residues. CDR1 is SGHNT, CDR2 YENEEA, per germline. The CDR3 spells CASSPTANTGELFF. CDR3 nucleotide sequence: TGTGCCAGCAGCCCGACAGCGAACACCGGGGAGCTGTTTTTT.

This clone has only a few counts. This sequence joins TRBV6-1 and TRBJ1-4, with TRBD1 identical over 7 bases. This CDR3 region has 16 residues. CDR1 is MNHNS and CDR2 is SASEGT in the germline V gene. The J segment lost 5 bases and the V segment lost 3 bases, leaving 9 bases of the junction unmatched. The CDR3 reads CASSDTPGQENEKLFF. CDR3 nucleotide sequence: TGTGCCAGCAGTGATACTCCAGGACAGGAAAATGAAAAACTGTTTTTT.

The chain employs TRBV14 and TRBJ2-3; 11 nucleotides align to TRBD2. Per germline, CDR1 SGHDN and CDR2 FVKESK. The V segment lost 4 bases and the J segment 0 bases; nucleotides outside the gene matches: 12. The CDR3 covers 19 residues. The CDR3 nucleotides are TGTGCCAGCAGCCCCACCCGCCCTAGCGGGGGGACTAGCACAGATACGCAGTATTTT. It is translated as CASSPTRPSGGTSTDTQYF.

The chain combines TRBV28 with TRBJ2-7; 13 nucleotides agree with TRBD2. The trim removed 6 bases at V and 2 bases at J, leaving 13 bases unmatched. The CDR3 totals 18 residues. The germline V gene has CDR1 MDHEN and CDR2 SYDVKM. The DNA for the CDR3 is TGTGCCAGCAGGGGCCCGGGACTAGCGGGGAGAAGTACCTACGAGCAGTACTTC. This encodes CASRGPGLAGRSTYEQYF.

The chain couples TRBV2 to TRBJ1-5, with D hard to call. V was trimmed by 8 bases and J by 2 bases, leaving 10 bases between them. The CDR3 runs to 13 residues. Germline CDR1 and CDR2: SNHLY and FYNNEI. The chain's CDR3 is CASRGSGNQPQHF. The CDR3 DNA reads TGTGCCAGCCGCGGGAGTGGCAATCAGCCCCAGCATTTT.